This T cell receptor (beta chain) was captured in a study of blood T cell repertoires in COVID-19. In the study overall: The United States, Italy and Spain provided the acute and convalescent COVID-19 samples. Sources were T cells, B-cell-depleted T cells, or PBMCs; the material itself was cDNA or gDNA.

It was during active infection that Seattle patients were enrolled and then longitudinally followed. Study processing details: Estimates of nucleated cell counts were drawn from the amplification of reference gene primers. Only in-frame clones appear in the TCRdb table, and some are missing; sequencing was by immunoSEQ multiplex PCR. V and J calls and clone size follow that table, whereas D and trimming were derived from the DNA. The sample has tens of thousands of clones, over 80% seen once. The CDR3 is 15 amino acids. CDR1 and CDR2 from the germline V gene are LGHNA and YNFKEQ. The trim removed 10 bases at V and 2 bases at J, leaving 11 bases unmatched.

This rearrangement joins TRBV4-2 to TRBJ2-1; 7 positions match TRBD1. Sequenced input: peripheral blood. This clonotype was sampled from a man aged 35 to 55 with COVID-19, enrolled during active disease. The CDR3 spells CAIARDSTPYNEQFF. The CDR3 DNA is TGTGCCATCGCAAGGGACAGTACCCCCTACAATGAGCAGTTCTTC.